This T cell receptor (beta chain) was identified in a study of blood T cells in healthy people across ages (dated by TCRdb to about 2015). For the study in its entirety: In model experiments, template switching captured roughly one uniquely barcoded TCR beta cDNA molecule for every two T cells. The study measured age-related changes in TCR beta repertoire diversity using deep sequencing normalized with unique cDNA molecular identifiers. The donors were split into four age groups: young (average roughly 15 years), middle-aged (around 37), aged (more than 55) and long-lived (under 90). To avoid experimental bias, donors of different ages were distributed randomly across sequencing lanes. Two additional independent replicas of 1 million unique cDNA reads from the same blood draw were analyzed for two donors (one aged 18 to 29 and one aged 80 or older). General conclusions and limits of the study: Compared with the aged group, more naive CD4+ T cells, fewer expanded clones and increased TCR diversity were shown by the long-lived group, suggesting age selection. Because donor CMV infection status was unknown, age-related changes in expanded clonotypes were potentially confounded. Conclusive comparison of naive and antigen-experienced compartments was prevented by the profiling of bulk unsorted PBMCs. As age increased, observed TCR beta diversity per million T cells dropped in a roughly linear way, and a significant reduction was already evident by age 40. Total diversity estimates from one million sequenced T cells were considered lower bounds and underestimates. There was a strong correlation between observed TCR beta diversity and the percentage of naive T cells measured by flow cytometry.

Systemically healthy Caucasian individuals from Russia, 39 in total and aged about 6 to 90 years, were included as donors. Ten milliliters of peripheral blood were drawn from each donor into EDTA-treated Vacutainer tubes. PBMCs were isolated by Ficoll-Paque density-gradient centrifugation, with at least 7 million obtained per sample. Trizol reagent was used to extract total RNA from the PBMCs, yielding at least 5.5 micrograms per sample. Naive CD45RAhigh/CD27high T cell percentages were measured by flow cytometry on a PBMC aliquot from every donor. Relative to germline, V is 4 bases shorter and J is 3 bases shorter, with 12 bases between their ends. From the cysteine through the phenylalanine, the CDR3 covers 15 amino acids. The sequence is cut down to CDR3 DNA, 45 bases in frame from base 1. CDR1 and CDR2 are read off the germline V gene (reference sequence) as LGHDT and YNNKEL. The library was prepared using 5' RACE. The second PCR ran for roughly 7 to 12 cycles and used a J-beta primer mix along with a sample-barcoded 5' primer. A unique molecular identifier was introduced onto each TCR beta cDNA molecule by a template-switch 5' adaptor carrying 12 random nucleotides. Each sample yielded at least 3 million CDR3-containing paired-end reads. All of the RNA was converted into first-strand cDNA using the Mint cDNA synthesis kit, with a TRBC-specific oligonucleotide serving as the primer. All cDNA was treated with uracil-DNA glycosylase and then went through a first 18-cycle PCR with the universal primers M1SS and BC2_uni_R. In the original analysis: Each sample was normalized by randomly selecting 1 million high-quality reads, each carrying a distinct molecular identifier. Reads sharing molecular identifiers were discarded rather than binned into consensus sequences. MiTCR, with a Q25 quality threshold and the strictest error-elimination algorithm, was used for CDR3 identification, clonotype clustering and error correction. A nonparametric unseen species model with Euler transformation was used to estimate a lower bound on total TCR beta diversity. TCRdb's own reprocessing of the public reads used fastp at Q25 and MiXCR and kept productive beta chains. Each CDR3 protein gets just one entry, which takes the most common genes and DNA from the rows behind it. None of the V and J calls come from the authors' own analysis; TCRdb made them. The sample table shows roughly 1.9 million distinct CDR3 sequences, and about two fifths are seen once. Of the sample, roughly 23% is held by the ten largest clones.

On this clonotype: The clone's antigen remains unknown. Within one base of it there is no much larger clone, and no base qualities were kept.

The source of this sequence is a human donor in good health. Sequencing used blood. The rearranged chain carries TRBV3-1 and TRBJ2-2; the D gene is perhaps TRBD2, on 5 matching bases. The sequence in DNA is TGTGCCAGCAGCCCAATGGACTTAGACACCGGGGAGCTGTTTTTT. The resulting protein is CASSPMDLDTGELFF.